This T cell receptor (beta chain) appears in the sequencing data of a study of T cell changes during pregnancy in multiple sclerosis. Germline CDR1 SGHTA, CDR2 FQGTGA. Germline trimming cut 5 bases from V and 4 bases from J; bases unmatched to any gene: 7. The CDR3 has 15 residues. Using immunoSEQ multiplex PCR, the repertoire was profiled, and TCRdb retains in-frame clones only, with some absent. The table includes approximately 90,000 clones, around 94% detected once. The chain uses TRBV7-3 and TRBJ2-5, with 10 bases matching TRBD1. This clonotype was obtained from a female donor with multiple sclerosis, enrolled in a pregnancy study. The specimen comprised peripheral blood, sampled in the third trimester of pregnancy. The CDR3 region is CASSKTGQGRETQYF. As DNA, the CDR3 is TGTGCCAGCAGCAAGACGGGACAGGGGAGAGAGACCCAGTACTTC.